This T cell receptor (beta chain) was sequenced during a study of T cells in Graves' hyperthyroidism and ophthalmopathy. Study-wide points: The model's output predicted ophthalmopathy at a median of 6.5 months prior to onset.

The source material, RNA transcripts, was used to amplify TCR beta CDR3 regions. When the TCR CDR3 underwent first-round RT-PCR, the HTBI primer set was used. Each CDR3 protein gets one entry after TCRdb re-called the multiplex PCR reads with MiXCR. The sample shows hundreds of thousands of distinct CDR3 sequences, approximately 18% of them seen only once. Enrolled ophthalmopathy patients presented with a Clinical Activity Score of at least 3, a NOSPECS grade of at least 4, and disease duration under 3 months. A remark on this clonotype: Its specificity is unknown.

The CDR3 runs to 12 residues. Trimming pared 3 bases from V and 9 bases from J, leaving 12 bases between. From germline, CDR1 is DFQATT and CDR2 SNEGSKA (reference sequence). The V and J genes are TRBV20-1 and TRBJ2-1; D not resolved. This clonotype originated in a man aged 50 to 59 with Graves' ophthalmopathy. Sequenced: blood. The CDR3 loop reads CSARKAPGEQFF. In DNA form, the CDR3 reads TGCAGTGCTAGGAAGGCTCCCGGTGAGCAGTTCTTC.